The TCR beta chain under discussion was sequenced for a study of STAT3 mutations in large granular lymphocyte leukemia. The study, taken as a whole, reports: In T-cell large granular lymphocyte leukemia, about half of patients showed multiple immunodominant subclonotypes.

Repertoires were generated with immunoSEQ multiplex PCR, while TCRdb's copy carries only in-frame clones and drops some. The profile shows 30,000 to 45,000 clones, 88% of them singletons. The CDR3 is made up of 14 amino acids. V was cut by 0 bases and J by 1 base, with 8 bases left in between. Germline V lookup: CDR1 SGHDT, CDR2 YYEEEE. About this clone itself: The antigen remains unidentified.

Sequencing was performed on PBMCs. The chain has TRBV5-6 and TRBJ2-7; no clear D gene. The clonotype was recovered from a human donor with T large granular lymphocyte leukemia. Some clones in this sample may be carry-over from other donors' samples. As DNA, the CDR3 is TGTGCCAGCAGCTTGGCCCAAAGGTCCTACGAGCAGTACTTC. It translates to CASSLAQRSYEQYF. Full variable domain (remainder filled in from reference TRBV5-6 and TRBJ2-7): DAGVTQSPTHLIKTRGQQVTLRCSPKSGHDTVSWYQQALGQGPQFIFQYYEEEERQRGNFPDRFSGHQFPNYSSELNVNALLLGDSALYLCASSLAQRSYEQYFGPGTRLTVT.